The 22 T cell receptor beta chains listed next were all sequenced from one sample in a study of Tregs in tolerant kidney transplant recipients. TCRdb keeps only in-frame clones here, not all; method: immunoSEQ multiplex PCR. The repertoire holds roughly 86,000 clones, with roughly 93% as singletons. Related graft donors supplied nonmyeloablative bone marrow transplants, and mixed chimerism was transient. The input for sequencing was CD4+ T cells from blood (PBMCs), taken 12 months after the transplant. Receptors were obtained from a human patient who received a combined kidney and bone marrow transplant. Some T cells here may be from the graft donor.

The chain joins TRBV6-1 to TRBJ1-2, with D perhaps matching TRBD1 (6 bases). The CDR3 totals 14 residues. Trimming cost V 8 bases and J 5 bases, with 18 bases left between them. Germline V gene data show CDR1 as MNHNS and CDR2 as SASEGT. CDR3 residues: CASLWARDKYGYTF. The CDR3 DNA sequence: TGTGCCAGCCTATGGGCCCGGGACAAGTATGGCTACACCTTC.

For the CDR3, the DNA is TGTGCCAGCAGCTTAACAGGGGATTCCTACAATGAGCAGTTCTTC. Amino acids: CASSLTGDSYNEQFF. The V and J genes are TRBV7-3 and TRBJ2-1; D may be TRBD1 (5 bases). V was cut by 0 bases and J by 1 base, with 7 bases left in between. Germline CDR1 reads SGHTA; CDR2 reads FQGTGA. The CDR3 spans 15 residues.

V usage is TRBV14 and J usage is TRBJ2-7; TRBD2 matches at 8 bases. V was clipped by 4 bases and J by 5 bases; unmatched bases: 13. Germline V gene lookup returns CDR1 SGHDN and CDR2 FVKESK. This CDR3 contains 16 residues. CDR3 amino acids: CASSPGGASGIHEQYF. In nucleotides, the CDR3 is TGTGCCAGCAGCCCGGGAGGGGCATCCGGGATACACGAGCAGTACTTC. Together with reference TRBV14 and TRBJ2-7, the CDR3 gives the full variable domain: EAGVTQFPSHSVIEKGQTVTLRCDPISGHDNLYWYRRVMGKEIKFLLHFVKESKQDESGMPNNRFLAERTGGTYSTLKVQPAELEDSGVYFCASSPGGASGIHEQYFGPGTRLTVT.

The chain uses TRBV4-3 and TRBJ2-5, with D perhaps matching TRBD2 (6 bases). The better agreement between TRBJ2-7 and the DNA end casts doubt on the J call. CDR1 LGHNA and CDR2 YSLEER come from the germline V gene. The length of the CDR3 is 16 residues. The CDR3 sequence is CASSQEVWAGRYEQYF. CDR3 nucleotide sequence: TGCGCCAGCAGCCAAGAGGTCTGGGCAGGGAGGTACGAGCAGTACTTC.

This chain joins TRBV28 and TRBJ1-2, with 9 bases fitting TRBD1. CDR1 MDHEN and CDR2 SYDVKM come from the germline V gene. With V trimmed by 6 bases and J by 6 bases, 8 bases remained unmatched. CDR3 length: 14 residues. The CDR3: CASRKTGQGNGYTF. The DNA of the CDR3 is TGTGCCAGCAGAAAGACGGGACAGGGCAATGGCTACACCTTC.

This clone was detected only once. The genes are TRBV11-2 and TRBJ2-7, with 7 bases that match TRBD1. The J segment lost 2 bases and the V segment lost 5 bases, leaving 9 bases of the junction unmatched. Germline V gene lookup returns CDR1 SGHAT and CDR2 FQNNGV. The CDR3 runs 15 residues. The CDR3 sequence: CASSQGWDRAYEQYF. The CDR3 nucleotides are TGTGCCAGCAGCCAAGGTTGGGACAGAGCCTACGAGCAGTACTTC.

This chain connects TRBV25-1 to TRBJ1-1; 9 nucleotides match TRBD1. The trim removed 7 bases at V and 6 bases at J, leaving 9 bases unmatched. Germline V lookup: CDR1 MGHDK, CDR2 SYGVNS. The length of the CDR3 is 14 residues. In DNA form, the CDR3 reads TGTGCCAGCACACAGACAGACAGGGGGGCTGAAGCTTTCTTT. This translates into CASTQTDRGAEAFF. The full variable domain, in which reference TRBV25-1 and TRBJ1-1 provide the parts outside the CDR3, is EADIYQTPRYLVIGTGKKITLECSQTMGHDKMYWYQQDPGMELHLIHYSYGVNSTEKGDLSSESTVSRIRTEHFPLTLESARPSHTSQYLCASTQTDRGAEAFFGQGTRLTVV.

The chain employs TRBV6-5 and TRBJ2-3; D is perhaps TRBD1 (6 bases). Germline CDR1 MNHEY, CDR2 SVGAGI. V dropped 7 bases and J dropped 6 bases, with 14 bases sitting between them. This CDR3 comprises 13 residues. For the CDR3, the DNA is TGTGCCAGCACCTCTCAGGGGCGGGATACGCAGTATTTT. The encoded protein is CASTSQGRDTQYF.

The rearrangement joins TRBV18 to TRBJ2-7; 14 positions match TRBD2. Trimming removed 6 bases from V and 3 bases from J; junction bases left unmatched: 13. Per the germline V gene, CDR1 is KGHSH and CDR2 is LQKENI. The CDR3 extends over 18 amino acids. This chain's CDR3 is CASSQAGTSGSSVYEQYF. The CDR3, as DNA: TGTGCCAGCTCCCAAGCCGGGACTAGCGGGAGTTCGGTCTACGAGCAGTACTTC.

The chain carries TRBV4-3 and TRBJ2-1, with D unresolved. V lost 0 bases to trimming and J lost 3 bases, with 9 bases between them. The CDR3 totals 15 residues. CDR1 is LGHNA, CDR2 YSLEER, per germline. The CDR3 loop reads CASSQDPGRYNEQFF. In nucleotides, the CDR3 is TGCGCCAGCAGCCAAGATCCCGGTCGCTACAATGAGCAGTTCTTC.

The genes are TRBV12-5 and TRBJ2-1, with 7 bases identical to TRBD1. The germline V gene has CDR1 LGHNT and CDR2 FRNRAP. The CDR3 has 15 residues. Trimming at V came to 6 bases and at J to 7 bases, leaving 12 bases not matched to a gene. CDR3 DNA sequence: TGTGCTAGTGGCCGAATGCAGGGGGTCGGGAATGAGCAGTTCTTC. Protein sequence: CASGRMQGVGNEQFF.

CDR3: CASSNRDRDYEQYF. CDR3 DNA: TGTGCCAGCAGTAACCGGGACAGGGACTACGAGCAGTACTTC. The chain recombines TRBV6-5 with TRBJ2-7; the match to TRBD1 covers 9 bases. The CDR3 spans 14 residues. J lost 3 bases, V lost 5 bases, and 5 bases had no gene match. Germline V gene data show CDR1 as MNHEY and CDR2 as SVGAGI.

The chain joins TRBV18 to TRBJ2-7; no definite D call. The V gene's germline CDR1 is KGHSH and CDR2 LQKENI. Trimming removed 6 bases at V and 2 bases at J, with 17 bases between. The CDR3 length is 15 residues. The CDR3 sequence is CASSPTPNSPYEQYF. The CDR3 nucleotides read TGTGCCAGCTCTCCGACACCGAATTCCCCCTACGAGCAGTACTTC.

The V call is TRBV4-3, the J call TRBJ2-2; tentative D call: TRBD1 (8 bases). V lost 0 bases and J 1 base, leaving 27 bases between the germline ends. The CDR3 loop spans 22 amino acids. Germline V gene data show CDR1 as LGHNA and CDR2 as YSLEER. DNA of the CDR3: TGCGCCAGCAGCCAAGACCTCTTTTTTCGGACAGGGCCTAGCGGGAACACCGGGGAGCTGTTTTTT. Amino acids: CASSQDLFFRTGPSGNTGELFF.

V and J are TRBV7-6 and TRBJ2-1; 9 positions match TRBD2. The CDR3 length is 17 residues. With V trimmed by 5 bases and J by 5 bases, 13 bases remained unmatched. Germline V gene lookup returns CDR1 SGHVS and CDR2 FNYEAQ. In DNA form, the CDR3 reads TGTGCCAGCAGCGCGATAATAGCGGGAGTAGTACACAATGAGCAGTTCTTC. Protein product: CASSAIIAGVVHNEQFF.

The rearrangement links TRBV14 to TRBJ1-4; tentative D call: TRBD1 (5 bases). Germline-derived CDR1 and CDR2 are SGHDN and FVKESK. V lost 2 bases, J lost 3 bases, and 10 bases lay in between. CDR3 length: 15 residues. The CDR3 nucleotides read TGTGCCAGCAGCCAATCCTTCAGGGCTAATGAAAAACTGTTTTTT. Protein: CASSQSFRANEKLFF.

In nucleotides, the CDR3 is TGTGCCATCAGCCGCGCGGGACTAGCGGGGGGGTATAGTTACGAGCAGTACTTC. Its protein is CAISRAGLAGGYSYEQYF. V and J are TRBV10-3 and TRBJ2-7; TRBD2 matches 16 bases. This CDR3 spans 18 amino acids. The germline CDR1 and CDR2 sequences are ENHRY and SYGVKD. J gave up 4 bases and V 6 bases, and 12 bases lay outside the gene matches.

The chain links TRBV12-5 to TRBJ2-1, with 12 bases fitting TRBD2. The CDR3 extends over 15 amino acids. Germline CDR1 LGHNT, CDR2 FRNRAP. V lost 2 bases to trimming and J lost 7 bases; unmatched junction nucleotides: 3. The CDR3, as DNA: TGTGCTAGTGGTTTGCGACTAGCGGGAGTGAATGAGCAGTTCTTC. This translates into CASGLRLAGVNEQFF.

The V gene is TRBV2, the J gene TRBJ1-6; no definite D call. CDR1 and CDR2 (germline): SNHLY, FYNNEI. Deletions cut 7 bases from V and 10 bases from J, with 8 bases between. The CDR3 totals 11 residues. In DNA, the CDR3 is TGTGCCAGCACCCCGGGGTCACCCCTCCACTTT. Translating it yields CASTPGSPLHF.

In its sample, this clone was seen once. J is TRBJ2-7 and V is TRBV6-5; a weak D match, TRBD2 (5 bases). In germline, CDR1 is MNHEY, CDR2 SVGAGI. V lost 5 bases to trimming and J lost 6 bases, with 11 bases between them. The CDR3 spans 12 residues. Written as DNA, the CDR3 is TGTGCCAGCAGTACAGACTACCGCGAGCAGTACTTC. Residues: CASSTDYREQYF.

This clone was seen only once. The genes are TRBV29-1 and TRBJ2-3; D unclear. Germline CDR1 SQVTM, CDR2 ANQGSEA. V lost 7 bases, J lost 3 bases, and 5 bases lay in between. This CDR3 comprises 10 residues. CDR3: CSAGTDTQYF. The CDR3 bases are TGCAGCGCAGGAACAGATACGCAGTATTTT.

The chain recombines TRBV27 with TRBJ1-2; a weak D match, TRBD1 (6 bases). CDR1 is MNHEY and CDR2 is SMNVEV in the germline V gene (reference sequence). The length of the CDR3 is 17 residues. Trimming left V 2 bases short and J 5 bases short, with 21 bases between. The CDR3 is CASSLGSGAPSLYGYTF. The CDR3 DNA follows: TGTGCCAGCAGTTTAGGGTCAGGGGCCCCCTCTTTATATGGCTACACCTTC.